These 22 T cell receptor beta chains share one sample of origin, sequenced in a study of blood T cell repertoires in COVID-19. The protocol was immunoSEQ multiplex PCR, while the TCRdb copy is restricted to in-frame clones and leaves out a portion. The sample contains approximately 290,000 clones, approximately 86% of which appear only once. Sequencing input: peripheral blood. These receptors were taken from a man aged 18 to 30 with active or convalescent COVID-19.

This clone appeared once. The chain carries TRBV3-1 (or the pseudogene TRBV3-2) and TRBJ2-5, with 10 bases that match TRBD2. CDR3 length equals 15 residues. The germline CDR1 and CDR2 sequences are LGHDT and YNNKEL (reference sequence). V shed 6 bases and J 1 base; nucleotides not matched to a gene: 5. The CDR3 protein is CASSRSGGLQETQYF. CDR3 sequence (DNA): TGTGCCAGCAGTCGTAGCGGGGGGCTCCAAGAGACCCAGTACTTC.

The chain uses TRBV6-5 and TRBJ2-7; possibly TRBD1 for D (6 bases). The V and J ends lost 6 bases and 7 bases respectively, with 22 bases between them. In germline, CDR1 is MNHEY, CDR2 SVGAGI. The CDR3 totals 15 residues. CDR3 sequence reads: CASRLQGSLFGEQYF. The CDR3, as DNA: TGTGCCAGCAGGTTACAGGGTTCTCTATTCGGTGAGCAGTACTTC.

J is TRBJ2-2 and V is TRBV4-1; 9 bases match TRBD2. V was pared by 3 bases and J by 7 bases, with 12 bases of the junction left unmatched. Germline-derived CDR1 and CDR2 are MGHRA and YSYEKL. The CDR3 sequence is 17 residues long. The CDR3: CASSQGPQRGAVGELFF. CDR3 DNA sequence: TGCGCCAGCAGCCAGGGTCCCCAGCGGGGGGCCGTCGGGGAGCTGTTTTTT.

CDR3 nucleotide sequence: TGTGCCGTTCACGGCGGGGGACTCGACGAGCAGTACTTC. Encoded protein: CAVHGGGLDEQYF. The chain has TRBV7-6 and TRBJ2-7; 7 bases fit TRBD2. CDR1 SGHVS and CDR2 FNYEAQ come from the germline V gene. Losses at the gene ends were 11 bases for V and 5 bases for J; bases not matched to a gene: 12. This CDR3 contains 13 residues.

This clone was detected once. The rearrangement uses TRBV27 and TRBJ1-2; TRBD1 agrees at 7 bases. The trim removed 7 bases at V and 4 bases at J, leaving 6 bases unmatched. The germline CDR1 and CDR2 sequences are MNHEY and SMNVEV (reference sequence). The CDR3 spans 13 residues. In DNA, the CDR3 is TGTGCCAGCAAGGTGGGACAGAGCTATGGCTACACCTTC. This translates into CASKVGQSYGYTF.

CDR3 in DNA: TGCGCCAGCAGCTTGGGAACAGGGGGCGTATTGTACTTC. Amino acid sequence: CASSLGTGGVLYF. The rearrangement joins TRBV5-1 to TRBJ2-7; 9 bases line up with TRBD1. Germline lookup yields CDR1 SGHRS and CDR2 YFSETQ. This CDR3 is 13 amino acids long. Unmatched junction bases numbered 7, after V lost 0 bases and J lost 12 bases. The complete variable domain, with remaining parts taken from reference TRBV5-1 and TRBJ2-7, reads KAGVTQTPRYLIKTRGQQVTLSCSPISGHRSVSWYQQTPGQGLQFLFEYFSETQRNKGNFPGRFSGRQFSNSRSEMNVSTLELGDSALYLCASSLGTGGVLYFGPGTRLTVT.

Remarks on this clone: Other DNA sequences in this sample translate to the same CDR3. This rearrangement joins TRBV19 to TRBJ2-7; possible D gene TRBD2, 6 bases. The germline V gene has CDR1 LNHDA and CDR2 SQIVND (reference sequence). The CDR3 contains 14 residues. V was trimmed by 8 bases and J by 1 base, leaving 15 bases between them. CDR3 in DNA: TGTGCCAGTTCTATCGGGAGTGGGTCCTACGAGCAGTACTTC. It yields the protein CASSIGSGSYEQYF.

V and J are TRBV7-2 and TRBJ2-1; D not certain. This CDR3 region has 12 residues. Trimming took off 2 bases at V and 9 bases at J, with 8 bases between the two ends. Germline-derived CDR1 and CDR2 are SGHTA and FQGNSA. CDR3 amino acids: CASSLTQVEQFF. CDR3 coding DNA: TGTGCCAGCAGCTTAACGCAGGTTGAGCAGTTCTTC.

V is TRBV16 and J is TRBJ1-4, with TRBD1 matching over 7 bases. The V gene end was trimmed by 4 bases and the J gene end by 5 bases; junction bases not matched to a gene: 10. Per the germline V gene, CDR1 is KGHSY and CDR2 is FQNENV. This CDR3 has 16 residues. The CDR3 region is CASSPSRWTGNEKLFF. The DNA of the CDR3 is TGTGCCAGCAGCCCCTCCAGGTGGACAGGCAATGAAAAACTGTTTTTT. The full variable domain, with the rest looked up from reference TRBV16 and TRBJ1-4, is GEEVAQTPKHLVRGEGQKAKLYCAPIKGHSYVFWYQQVLKNEFKFLISFQNENVFDETGMPKERFSAKCLPNSPCSLEIQATKLEDSAVYFCASSPSRWTGNEKLFFGSGTQLSVL.

This chain links TRBV6-6 with TRBJ1-4; D is possibly TRBD1 (5 bases). Trimming took 8 bases from V and 4 from J, leaving 8 bases between them. Germline CDR1 reads MNHNY; CDR2 reads SVGAGI (reference sequence). This CDR3 spans 12 amino acids. The CDR3 sequence: CASSRVNEKLFF. The DNA of the CDR3 is TGTGCCAGCTCCAGGGTTAATGAAAAACTGTTTTTT.

The chain links TRBV6-1 to TRBJ1-6; D might be TRBD1 (5 bases). Deletions cut 3 bases from V and 6 bases from J, with 12 bases between. The length of the CDR3 is 15 residues. Germline V gives CDR1 MNHNS, CDR2 SASEGT. Here the CDR3 DNA reads TGTGCCAGCAGTGATCTGTCAGGGTCTAATTCACCCCTCCACTTT. This codes for CASSDLSGSNSPLHF.

The DNA for the CDR3 is TGTGCCAGCAGCCCCTCACTAGCGGCCGATGGGGGAGAGACCCAGTACTTC. Protein product: CASSPSLAADGGETQYF. The rearrangement joins TRBV5-8 to TRBJ2-5; 8 bases are a match to TRBD2. V trimming: 4 bases; J trimming: 4 bases; junction bases outside the gene matches: 15. This CDR3 spans 17 amino acids. Germline values: CDR1 SGHTS, CDR2 YDEGEE.

The rearrangement links TRBV11-3 to TRBJ2-3, with TRBD2 matching over 8 bases. The CDR3 covers 15 residues. Germline values: CDR1 SGHNT, CDR2 YENEEA. J lost 8 bases, V lost 1 base, and 8 bases had no gene match. The DNA for the CDR3 is TGTGCCAGCAGCTTAGTTAGCGGGAAGGGAGTTACGCAGTATTTT. Amino acids: CASSLVSGKGVTQYF.

The chain combines TRBV5-1 with TRBJ2-7; TRBD2 agrees at 9 bases. From germline, CDR1 is SGHRS and CDR2 YFSETQ. V lost 6 bases to trimming and J lost 2 bases; unmatched junction nucleotides: 6. The CDR3 sequence is 14 residues long. CDR3 loop: CASTSLAGPYEQYF. The CDR3 nucleotides are TGCGCCAGCACCTCACTAGCGGGTCCCTACGAGCAGTACTTC.

The chain combines TRBV4-3 with TRBJ2-3; 9 nucleotides line up with TRBD2. The V gene end was trimmed by 1 base and the J gene end by 3 bases; junction bases not matched to a gene: 5. Germline CDR1 and CDR2: LGHNA and YSLEER. CDR3 length: 16 amino acids. CDR3 sequence: CASSQGNSGGTDTQYF. The CDR3 region has the DNA TGCGCCAGCAGCCAAGGCAATAGCGGGGGAACAGATACGCAGTATTTT.

This chain connects TRBV19 to TRBJ2-1, with 10 nucleotides matching TRBD1. Germline values: CDR1 LNHDA, CDR2 SQIVND (reference sequence). With V trimmed by 4 bases and J by 7 bases, 7 bases remained unmatched. CDR3 length: 15 amino acids. The CDR3 region is CASSNGQGDMNEQFF. CDR3 coding DNA: TGTGCCAGTAGTAACGGACAGGGGGATATGAATGAGCAGTTCTTC. The full variable domain, with the rest looked up from reference TRBV19 and TRBJ2-1, is DGGITQSPKYLFRKEGQNVTLSCEQNLNHDAMYWYRQDPGQGLRLIYYSQIVNDFQKGDIAEGYSVSREKKESFPLTVTSAQKNPTAFYLCASSNGQGDMNEQFFGPGTRLTVL.

The V gene is TRBV7-9, the J gene TRBJ2-3; 15 bases are a match to TRBD2. CDR3 size: 20 residues. The germline CDR1 and CDR2 sequences are SEHNR and FQNEAQ (reference sequence). V lost 5 bases and J lost 0; bases outside the gene matches: 12. The CDR3 region is CASSTALGLAGGHSTDTQYF. The CDR3 DNA reads as TGTGCCAGCAGCACCGCACTGGGACTAGCGGGAGGTCACAGCACAGATACGCAGTATTTT.

The V call is TRBV5-5, the J call TRBJ2-1, with 8 bases that match TRBD2. This CDR3 is built from 15 residues. CDR1 and CDR2 from the germline V gene are SGHKS and YYEKEE (reference sequence). With V trimmed by 1 base and J by 8 bases, 8 bases remained unmatched. CDR3: CASSLFTSGKDEQFF. In nucleotides, the CDR3 is TGTGCCAGCAGCTTGTTTACTAGCGGAAAGGATGAGCAGTTCTTC. Full variable domain (rest looked up from reference TRBV5-5 and TRBJ2-1): DAGVTQSPTHLIKTRGQQVTLRCSPISGHKSVSWYQQVLGQGPQFIFQYYEKEERGRGNFPDRFSARQFPNYSSELNVNALLLGDSALYLCASSLFTSGKDEQFFGPGTRLTVL.

The chain combines TRBV19 with TRBJ1-1; 7 bases line up with TRBD1. Germline assignment: CDR1 LNHDA and CDR2 SQIVND (reference sequence). The CDR3 is 15 residues long. Losses at the gene ends were 4 bases for V and 1 base for J; bases not matched to a gene: 6. The CDR3 bases are TGTGCCAGTAGTAGACAGGGTCGCGGGAACACTGAAGCTTTCTTT. Its translation is CASSRQGRGNTEAFF. The full variable domain, with the rest looked up from reference TRBV19 and TRBJ1-1, is DGGITQSPKYLFRKEGQNVTLSCEQNLNHDAMYWYRQDPGQGLRLIYYSQIVNDFQKGDIAEGYSVSREKKESFPLTVTSAQKNPTAFYLCASSRQGRGNTEAFFGQGTRLTVV.

V gene TRBV20-1 combines with J gene TRBJ2-7, with a weak D call TRBD1 (5 bases). The V end lost 1 base, the J end lost 6 bases, and 7 bases lay between the germline ends. CDR1 DFQATT and CDR2 SNEGSKA come from the germline V gene (reference sequence). This CDR3 has 11 residues. The CDR3 DNA reads as TGCAGTGCTAGAGGACAGTCCGAGCAGTACTTC. Protein product: CSARGQSEQYF.

The chain combines TRBV24-1 with TRBJ2-1; D is possibly TRBD2 (5 bases). The CDR3 covers 14 residues. Germline CDR1 is KGHDR and CDR2 is SFDVKD. With 1 base removed from V and 6 bases from J, the gap between germline ends came to 9 bases. CDR3 region: CATSDFGGPNEQFF. The CDR3 coding sequence is TGTGCCACCAGTGATTTCGGAGGCCCCAATGAGCAGTTCTTC.

This chain connects TRBV4-1 to TRBJ2-7, with 8 bases identical to TRBD1. The V gene end was trimmed by 3 bases and the J gene end by 7 bases; junction bases not matched to a gene: 8. This CDR3 comprises 14 residues. Per the germline V gene, CDR1 is MGHRA and CDR2 is YSYEKL. Here the CDR3 DNA reads TGCGCCAGCAGCCAGGGGACAGGAATAAGGGAGCAGTACTTC. The encoded protein is CASSQGTGIREQYF.